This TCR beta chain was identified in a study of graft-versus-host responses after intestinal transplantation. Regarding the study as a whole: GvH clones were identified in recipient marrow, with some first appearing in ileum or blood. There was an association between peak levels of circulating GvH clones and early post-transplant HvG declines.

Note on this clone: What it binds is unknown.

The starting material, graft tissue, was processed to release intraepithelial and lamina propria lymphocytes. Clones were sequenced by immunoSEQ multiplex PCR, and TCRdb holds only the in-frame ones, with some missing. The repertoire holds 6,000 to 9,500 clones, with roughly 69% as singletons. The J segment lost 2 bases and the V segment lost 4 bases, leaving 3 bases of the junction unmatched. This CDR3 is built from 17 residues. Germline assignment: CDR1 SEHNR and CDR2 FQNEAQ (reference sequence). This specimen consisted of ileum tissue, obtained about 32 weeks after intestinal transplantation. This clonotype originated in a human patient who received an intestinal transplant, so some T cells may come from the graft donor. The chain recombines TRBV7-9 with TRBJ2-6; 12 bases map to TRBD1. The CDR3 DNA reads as TGTGCCAGCAGCTCGGGGACAGGGGGCACTGGGGCCAACGTCCTGACTTTC. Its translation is CASSSGTGGTGANVLTF.